This T cell receptor beta chain derives from a study of CD8 T cells in ankylosing spondylitis. Study results and caveats: Researchers reportedly found disease-linked clones significantly enriched in matched ankylosing spondylitis synovial fluid. As for the disease-linked clones, they showed a CD8+ phenotype and occurred at relatively low frequencies in peripheral blood. A TCR beta motif of 7 or 8 highly homologous variants appeared characteristic of ankylosing spondylitis blood. Earlier work had already found some motif variants in reactive arthritis synovial fluid and blood.

Quantitative 5'-RACE was performed with molecular barcodes, and it yielded the TCR beta libraries. TCRdb redid the calling of the 5' RACE reads with MiXCR, one entry per CDR3 protein. This sample yields about 420,000 distinct CDR3 sequences, of which approximately 20% are seen a single time; approximately 16% belongs to the top ten. Note on this clonotype: Its antigen is as yet unknown.

The ends were cut back, 8 bases at V and 4 bases at J, with 10 bases in the middle. The germline V gene encodes CDR1 MDHEN and CDR2 SYDVKM. This CDR3 spans 12 amino acids. The chain joins TRBV28 to TRBJ2-3; D is possibly TRBD2 (5 bases). Sequenced sample: blood, either unsorted or a sorted T cell fraction (not recorded which). The source of this sequence is a male donor with ankylosing spondylitis. The CDR3 coding sequence is TGTGCCAGCCGGACTGCCCCAGATACGCAGTATTTT. Its translation: CASRTAPDTQYF.